This entry features one T cell receptor beta chain sequence. Antigen specificity is unknown. 60 Vbeta and 13 Jbeta primers were used in PCR. Profiling relied on immunoSEQ multiplex PCR, and the TCRdb table lists in-frame clones only, not all of them. Of roughly 66,000 clones listed, over 60% were seen once; the top ten hold around 2.7%. The V gene's germline CDR1 is SGHDT and CDR2 YYEEEE. CDR3 length: 14 residues. The trim removed 4 bases at V and 4 bases at J, leaving 7 bases unmatched. This sample was included in a study of cytomegalovirus exposure and HLA in healthy donors. Findings of the study overall: Further analysis, carried out later, found HLA-associated TCR beta chains more clonally expanded than equally common other chains. Researchers reported that three CMV-associated chains were confirmed in vitro as CMV antigen-specific.

The specimen was PBMCs. The chain joins TRBV5-6 to TRBJ1-2; TRBD1 aligns across 7 bases. This TCR was recovered from a woman in her 50s in good health and CMV-seronegative. The CDR3 DNA sequence: TGTGCCAGCAGCCCTGGACAGGCATCCTATGGCTACACCTTC. It encodes CASSPGQASYGYTF. The full variable domain, rest sourced from reference TRBV5-6 and TRBJ1-2, is DAGVTQSPTHLIKTRGQQVTLRCSPKSGHDTVSWYQQALGQGPQFIFQYYEEEERQRGNFPDRFSGHQFPNYSSELNVNALLLGDSALYLCASSPGQASYGYTFGSGTRLTVV.